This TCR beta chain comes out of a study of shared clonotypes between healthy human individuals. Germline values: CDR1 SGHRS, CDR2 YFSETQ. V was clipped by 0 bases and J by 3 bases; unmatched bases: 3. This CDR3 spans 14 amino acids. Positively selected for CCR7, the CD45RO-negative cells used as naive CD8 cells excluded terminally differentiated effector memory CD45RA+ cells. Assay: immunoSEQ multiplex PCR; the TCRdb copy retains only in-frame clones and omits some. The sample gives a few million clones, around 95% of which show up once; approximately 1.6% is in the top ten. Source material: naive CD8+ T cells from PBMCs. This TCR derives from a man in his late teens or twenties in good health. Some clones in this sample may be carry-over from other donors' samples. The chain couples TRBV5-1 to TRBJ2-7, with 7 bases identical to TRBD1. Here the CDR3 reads CASSLERQGYEQYF. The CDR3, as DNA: TGCGCCAGCAGCTTGGAAAGACAGGGCTACGAGCAGTACTTC.